This T cell receptor beta chain was sequenced during a study of blood T cell repertoires in COVID-19. Study at large: The United States, Italy and Spain were the sources of the acute and convalescent COVID-19 samples. Nucleic acid was either cDNA or gDNA, and it came from T cells, B-cell-depleted T cells, or PBMCs.

TCRdb's copy holds only in-frame clones and misses some; the assay was immunoSEQ multiplex PCR. Among under 200,000 clones listed, 76% were seen once. V trimming: 2 bases; J trimming: 4 bases; junction bases outside the gene matches: 3. The CDR3 is 13 amino acids. The V gene's germline CDR1 is GTSNPN and CDR2 SVGIG (reference sequence). This TCR derives from a woman over 75 with acute or convalescent COVID-19. Sequencing was done on a sample of peripheral blood. The chain is built from TRBV30 and TRBJ1-2, with 8 bases that match TRBD1. The CDR3 DNA reads TGTGCCTGGAGTTCAGGGGGCTCCTATGGCTACACCTTC. This translates into CAWSSGGSYGYTF.